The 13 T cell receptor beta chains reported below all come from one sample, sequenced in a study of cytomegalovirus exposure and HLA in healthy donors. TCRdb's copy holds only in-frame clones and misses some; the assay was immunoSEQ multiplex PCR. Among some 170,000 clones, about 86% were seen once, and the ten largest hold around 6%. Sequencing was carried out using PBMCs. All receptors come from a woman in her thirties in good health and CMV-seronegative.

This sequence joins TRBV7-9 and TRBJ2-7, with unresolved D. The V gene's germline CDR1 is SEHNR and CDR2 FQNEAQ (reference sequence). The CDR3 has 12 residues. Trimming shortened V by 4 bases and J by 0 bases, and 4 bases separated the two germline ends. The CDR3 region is CASSSSSYEQYF. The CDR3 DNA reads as TGTGCCAGCAGCTCGAGCTCCTACGAGCAGTACTTC.

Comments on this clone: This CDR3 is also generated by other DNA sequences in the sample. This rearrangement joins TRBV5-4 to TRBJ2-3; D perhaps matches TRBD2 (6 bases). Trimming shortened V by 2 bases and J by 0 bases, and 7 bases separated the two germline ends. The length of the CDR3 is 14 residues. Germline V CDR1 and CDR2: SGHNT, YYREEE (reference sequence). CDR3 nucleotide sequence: TGTGCCAGCAGCTTACGGGGGAGCACAGATACGCAGTATTTT. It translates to CASSLRGSTDTQYF.

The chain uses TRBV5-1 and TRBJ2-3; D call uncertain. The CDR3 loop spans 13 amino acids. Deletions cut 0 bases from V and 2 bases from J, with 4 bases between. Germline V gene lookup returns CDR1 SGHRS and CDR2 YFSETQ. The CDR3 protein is CASSLGFTDTQYF. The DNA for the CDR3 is TGCGCCAGCAGCTTGGGGTTCACAGATACGCAGTATTTT.

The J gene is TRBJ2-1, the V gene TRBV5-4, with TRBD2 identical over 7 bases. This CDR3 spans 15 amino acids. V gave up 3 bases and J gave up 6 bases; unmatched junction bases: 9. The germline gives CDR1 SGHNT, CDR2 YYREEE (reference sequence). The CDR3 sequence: CASSSTPSGGNEQFF. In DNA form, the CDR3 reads TGTGCCAGCAGCTCGACACCCTCGGGGGGCAATGAGCAGTTCTTC.

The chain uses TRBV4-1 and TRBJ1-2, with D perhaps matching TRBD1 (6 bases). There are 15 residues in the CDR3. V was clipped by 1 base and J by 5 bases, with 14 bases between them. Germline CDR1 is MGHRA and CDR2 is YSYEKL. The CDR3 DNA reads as TGCGCCAGCAGCCAAGGACGAGGACAGCTTTATGGCTACACCTTC. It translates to CASSQGRGQLYGYTF.

As DNA, the CDR3 is TGTGCCAGCAGCTTATCAGGGACATACAATGAGCAGTTCTTC. It yields the protein CASSLSGTYNEQFF. The rearrangement links TRBV11-3 to TRBJ2-1; D might be TRBD1 (6 bases). In germline, CDR1 is SGHNT, CDR2 YENEEA. Trimming took off 2 bases at V and 4 bases at J, with 9 bases between the two ends. The CDR3 is 14 residues long.

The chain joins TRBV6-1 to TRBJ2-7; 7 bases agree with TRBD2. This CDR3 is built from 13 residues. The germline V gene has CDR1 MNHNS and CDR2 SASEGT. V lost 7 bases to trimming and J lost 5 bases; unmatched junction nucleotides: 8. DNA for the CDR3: TGTGCCAGCAATCGGGGGGTAGAAAACGAGCAGTACTTC. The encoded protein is CASNRGVENEQYF.

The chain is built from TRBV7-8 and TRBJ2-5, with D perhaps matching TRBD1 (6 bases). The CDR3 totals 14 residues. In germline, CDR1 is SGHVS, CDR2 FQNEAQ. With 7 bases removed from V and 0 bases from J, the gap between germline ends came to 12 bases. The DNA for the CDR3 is TGTGCCAGCAAAAACGGACAGTACCAAGAGACCCAGTACTTC. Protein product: CASKNGQYQETQYF. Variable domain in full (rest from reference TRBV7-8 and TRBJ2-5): GAGVSQSPRYKVAKRGQDVALRCDPISGHVSLFWYQQALGQGPEFLTYFQNEAQLDKSGLPSDRFFAERPEGSVSTLKIQRTQQEDSAVYLCASKNGQYQETQYFGPGTRLLVL.

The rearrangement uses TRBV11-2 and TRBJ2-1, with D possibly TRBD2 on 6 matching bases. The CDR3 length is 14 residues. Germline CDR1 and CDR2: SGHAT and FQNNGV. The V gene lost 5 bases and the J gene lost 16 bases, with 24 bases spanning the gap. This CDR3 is CASSLGPGGKWTFF. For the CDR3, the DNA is TGTGCCAGCAGCCTAGGGCCCGGAGGGAAGTGGACCTTCTTC.

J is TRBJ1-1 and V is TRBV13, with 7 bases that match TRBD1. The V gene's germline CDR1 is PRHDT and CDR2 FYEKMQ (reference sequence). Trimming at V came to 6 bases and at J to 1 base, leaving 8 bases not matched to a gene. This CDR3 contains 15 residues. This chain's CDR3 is CASRRVEGANTEAFF. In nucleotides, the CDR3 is TGTGCCAGCAGACGAGTCGAGGGGGCGAACACTGAAGCTTTCTTT.

The CDR3 loop is CASSQGTITEAFF. CDR3 sequence (DNA): TGTGCCTCCTCCCAGGGTACGATCACTGAAGCTTTCTTT. The chain carries TRBV10-3 and TRBJ1-1, with a tentative D call TRBD1 (5 bases). Looked up from germline, CDR1 is ENHRY and CDR2 is SYGVKD. The CDR3 is 13 residues long. V was cut by 11 bases and J by 4 bases, with 17 bases left in between.

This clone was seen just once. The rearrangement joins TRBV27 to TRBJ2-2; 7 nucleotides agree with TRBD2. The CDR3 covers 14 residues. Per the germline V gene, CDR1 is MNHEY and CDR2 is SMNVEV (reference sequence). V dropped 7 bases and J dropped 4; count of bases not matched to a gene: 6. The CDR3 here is CASKPLASTGELFF. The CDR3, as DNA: TGTGCCAGCAAGCCACTAGCGTCCACCGGGGAGCTGTTTTTT.

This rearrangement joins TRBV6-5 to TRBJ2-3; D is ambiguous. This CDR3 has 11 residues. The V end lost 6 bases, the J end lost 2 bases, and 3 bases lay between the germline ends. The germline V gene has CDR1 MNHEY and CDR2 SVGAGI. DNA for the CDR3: TGTGCCAGCAGAAACACAGATACGCAGTATTTT. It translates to CASRNTDTQYF.